These 16 T cell receptor beta chains originate from one sample sequenced in a study of identical twins. TCRdb analysed the 5' RACE reads with MiXCR anew, one entry per CDR3 protein. Of 600,000 to 700,000 distinct CDR3 sequences in the sample, approximately 21% were seen once. The same data also went into a second study, on T cells expressing NK-cell markers.

Sequenced sample: PBMCs. These receptor sequences come from a woman aged 18-30 years in good health.

There are a few counts of this clonotype. The gene calls are TRBV15 and TRBJ2-1; 8 bases fit TRBD2. Trimming took 2 bases from V and 0 from J; bases not matched to a gene: 12. The CDR3 is 19 residues long. Germline CDR1 reads LNHNV; CDR2 reads YYDKDF (reference sequence). This CDR3 is CATSRSGGRAGVSYNEQFF. The CDR3, as DNA: TGTGCCACCAGCAGAAGTGGGGGACGAGCGGGAGTCTCCTACAATGAGCAGTTCTTC.

This clonotype showed up just a few times. The chain is built from TRBV6-5 and TRBJ2-5; 9 bases are shared with TRBD2. With 4 bases clipped from V and 5 bases from J, the junction kept 8 bases outside the gene matches. The CDR3 consists of 15 residues. The germline V gene has CDR1 MNHEY and CDR2 SVGAGI. The CDR3 region is CASSSWTSEGETQYF. The CDR3 coding sequence is TGTGCCAGCAGTTCATGGACTAGCGAGGGCGAGACCCAGTACTTC.

This clonotype appeared a few times. The genes are TRBV29-1 and TRBJ1-2; D is possibly TRBD1 (6 bases). This CDR3 contains 13 residues. Germline CDR1 and CDR2: SQVTM and ANQGSEA. Trimming removed 5 bases at V and 4 bases at J, with 14 bases between. The CDR3 is CSVRRTDTYGYTF. The CDR3, as DNA: TGCAGCGTTCGGCGGACAGATACCTATGGCTACACCTTC.

This sequence joins TRBV5-1 and TRBJ2-1; 7 nucleotides match TRBD2. The CDR3 totals 13 residues. Germline CDR1 and CDR2: SGHRS and YFSETQ. J was trimmed by 7 bases and V by 6 bases; bases with no gene match: 7. DNA for the CDR3: TGCGCCAGCAACCCTGATAGCGGGAATGAGCAGTTCTTC. Its translation is CASNPDSGNEQFF.

The chain joins TRBV29-1 to TRBJ2-2, with 8 positions matching TRBD2. After removal of 5 bases from V and 1 base from J, the junction contained 9 bases not matched to a gene. Germline V gene lookup returns CDR1 SQVTM and CDR2 ANQGSEA. CDR3 length: 16 amino acids. DNA of the CDR3: TGCAGCGTTTGTATGATGGCGGGGGGGAACACCGGGGAGCTGTTTTTT. Translated, it gives CSVCMMAGGNTGELFF.

A few counts support this clonotype. The V call is TRBV18, the J call TRBJ2-5, with 7 bases fitting TRBD1. The CDR3 is 16 amino acids. Germline assignment: CDR1 KGHSH and CDR2 LQKENI. Trimming removed 2 bases from V and 1 base from J; junction bases left unmatched: 7. The chain's CDR3 is CASSPGTATFQETQYF. CDR3 coding DNA: TGTGCCAGCTCACCAGGGACAGCTACCTTCCAAGAGACCCAGTACTTC.

J is TRBJ1-2 and V is TRBV7-2, with a possible D match to TRBD1 (6 bases). V was pared by 5 bases and J by 4 bases, with 14 bases between. Germline CDR1 reads SGHTA; CDR2 reads FQGNSA. This CDR3 is built from 14 residues. The CDR3 sequence is CASSPKGGGYGYTF. The CDR3 DNA sequence: TGTGCCAGCAGCCCAAAGGGGGGGGGCTATGGCTACACCTTC.

Comments on this clonotype: A much larger clone differs from this one at a single base, so this may be a read error. This sequence joins TRBV7-9 and TRBJ2-1; 9 positions agree with TRBD2. The junction had 4 bases not matched to a gene; V was cut back by 5 bases and J by 2 bases. The V gene's germline CDR1 is SEHNR and CDR2 FQNEAQ (reference sequence). This CDR3 has 15 amino acids. The CDR3 sequence: CASSPRLAAYNEQFF. CDR3 DNA: TGTGCCAGCAGCCCCAGACTAGCGGCCTACAATGAGCAGTTCTTC.

The chain joins TRBV6-1 to TRBJ2-7; TRBD1 matches at 7 bases. Trimming at V came to 10 bases and at J to 4 bases, leaving 10 bases not matched to a gene. From germline, CDR1 is MNHNS and CDR2 SASEGT. The CDR3 runs 13 residues. DNA for the CDR3: TGTGCCACACAGAGGGGACAGAGTTACGAGCAGTACTTC. Residues: CATQRGQSYEQYF.

The chain uses TRBV7-6 and TRBJ2-1; 11 bases fit TRBD2. V lost 5 bases, J lost 9 bases, and 6 bases stayed unmatched. This CDR3 comprises 14 residues. Germline CDR1 is SGHVS and CDR2 is FNYEAQ. CDR3 sequence (DNA): TGTGCCAGCAGCGTGACTAGCGGGGTACTTGAGCAGTTCTTC. Amino acid sequence: CASSVTSGVLEQFF.

The V gene is TRBV5-1, the J gene TRBJ2-1; the match to TRBD2 covers 14 bases. The germline gives CDR1 SGHRS, CDR2 YFSETQ. This CDR3 has 18 residues. V dropped 4 bases and J dropped 5; count of bases not matched to a gene: 11. CDR3 nucleotides: TGCGCCAGCAGCCTCGGGACTAGCGGGAGAGTCTCTGACAATGAGCAGTTCTTC. Translating gives CASSLGTSGRVSDNEQFF.

The CDR3 reads CASSPSSGTYNEQFF. Written as DNA, the CDR3 is TGTGCCAGCTCACCCTCTAGCGGAACCTACAATGAGCAGTTCTTC. This sequence joins TRBV18 and TRBJ2-1, with 7 bases fitting TRBD2. Losses at the gene ends were 3 bases for V and 2 bases for J; bases not matched to a gene: 4. The CDR3 has 15 amino acids. The germline gives CDR1 KGHSH, CDR2 LQKENI. Full variable domain (outside the CDR3, taken from reference TRBV18 and TRBJ2-1): NAGVMQNPRHLVRRRGQEARLRCSPMKGHSHVYWYRQLPEEGLKFMVYLQKENIIDESGMPKERFSAEFPKEGPSILRIQQVVRGDSAAYFCASSPSSGTYNEQFFGPGTRLTVL.

This clonotype was counted a few times. The chain uses TRBV9 and TRBJ2-5; D gene uncertain. Trimming took 7 bases from V and 3 from J, leaving 16 bases between them. The germline V gene encodes CDR1 SGDLS and CDR2 YYNGEE. This CDR3 region has 14 residues. In nucleotides, the CDR3 is TGTGCCAGCGGACCCTGGACGTCAGAAGAGACCCAGTACTTC. Amino acid sequence: CASGPWTSEETQYF.

The chain uses TRBV29-1 and TRBJ2-7; weak D call: TRBD1 (6 bases). This CDR3 has 14 residues. Looked up from germline, CDR1 is SQVTM and CDR2 is ANQGSEA. The germline V and J ends were trimmed by 6 bases and 0 bases, with 15 bases remaining between them. The CDR3 reads CSVSRGVLSYEQYF. CDR3 DNA: TGCAGCGTCAGCAGGGGCGTTCTCTCCTACGAGCAGTACTTC.

The V and J genes are TRBV20-1 and TRBJ2-3; TRBD2 agrees at 14 bases. Germline CDR1 DFQATT, CDR2 SNEGSKA (reference sequence). The CDR3 sequence is 16 residues long. The CDR3: CARLAGGPGPSDTQYF. The CDR3 DNA sequence: TGCGCGAGACTAGCGGGAGGGCCCGGGCCTTCAGATACGCAGTATTTT.

The sample holds a few counts of this clonotype. This rearrangement joins TRBV20-1 to TRBJ2-2; D is unresolved. Trimming removed 0 bases from V and 2 bases from J, with 7 bases in between. The CDR3 contains 14 residues. Germline CDR1 and CDR2: DFQATT and SNEGSKA (reference sequence). The DNA of the CDR3 is TGCAGTGCTAGAGAACCGGCTAACACCGGGGAGCTGTTTTTT. Translation: CSAREPANTGELFF.